The clone carrying this T cell receptor (beta chain) has just one count. The data were taken from a study of shared clonotypes between healthy human individuals. TCRdb's copy holds only in-frame clones and misses some; the assay was immunoSEQ multiplex PCR. The sample includes 2 million to 2.5 million clones, roughly 93% of them seen just once. Germline loops: CDR1 MNHNS, CDR2 SASEGT. The CDR3 is 17 amino acids. The ends were cut back, 2 bases at V and 0 bases at J, with 14 bases in the middle. Material: naive CD4+ T cells from PBMCs. The subset here: CD45RA+ positively selected. This TCR was recovered from a man aged 18 to 30 in good health. Some clones in this sample may be carry-over from other donors' samples. The chain has TRBV6-1 and TRBJ1-5; D is unresolved. CDR3 in amino acids: CASSESTSRGSNQPQHF. The CDR3 region has the DNA TGTGCCAGCAGTGAATCGACCAGCCGAGGTAGCAATCAGCCCCAGCATTTT.